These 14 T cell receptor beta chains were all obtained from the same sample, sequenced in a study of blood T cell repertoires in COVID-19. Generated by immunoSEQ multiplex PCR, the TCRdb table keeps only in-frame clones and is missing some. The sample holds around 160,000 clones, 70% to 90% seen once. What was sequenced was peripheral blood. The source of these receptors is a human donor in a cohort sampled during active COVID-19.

The CDR3 nucleotides read TGTGCCAGCAGTCCCCAAATTGGGGAGACGCAGTATTTT. Its translation is CASSPQIGETQYF. The chain recombines TRBV6-2 or TRBV6-3 with TRBJ2-3; weak D call: TRBD2 (5 bases). This CDR3 is 13 amino acids long. The germline CDR1 and CDR2 sequences are MNHEY and SVGEGT. Trimming shortened V by 5 bases and J by 9 bases, and 15 bases separated the two germline ends.

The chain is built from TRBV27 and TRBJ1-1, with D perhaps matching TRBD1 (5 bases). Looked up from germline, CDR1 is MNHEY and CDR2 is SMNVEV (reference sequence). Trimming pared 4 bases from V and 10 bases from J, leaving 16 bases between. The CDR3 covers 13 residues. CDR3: CASSSSQGRLAFF. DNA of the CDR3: TGTGCCAGCAGTTCCTCGCAGGGTCGACTAGCTTTCTTT.

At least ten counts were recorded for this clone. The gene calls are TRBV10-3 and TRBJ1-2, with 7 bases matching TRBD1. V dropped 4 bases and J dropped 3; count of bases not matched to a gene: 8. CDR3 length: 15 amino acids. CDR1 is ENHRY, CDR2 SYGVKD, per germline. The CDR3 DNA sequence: TGTGCCATCAGTGGACGGGACAGCCAAGACTATGGCTACACCTTC. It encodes CAISGRDSQDYGYTF.

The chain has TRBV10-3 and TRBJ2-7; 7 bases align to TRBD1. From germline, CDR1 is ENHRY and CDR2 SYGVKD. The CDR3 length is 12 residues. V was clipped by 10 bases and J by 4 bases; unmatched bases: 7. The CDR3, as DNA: TGTGCCACCGGGACAGCCCCTTACGAGCAGTACTTC. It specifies CATGTAPYEQYF.

CDR3 nucleotide sequence: TGTGCCAGTGTGGGGACAGGGGGCGACACGGAGACCCAGTACTTC. Translating gives CASVGTGGDTETQYF. The chain couples TRBV6-5 to TRBJ2-5; 12 bases line up with TRBD1. Germline CDR1 reads MNHEY; CDR2 reads SVGAGI. The CDR3 length is 15 residues. The junction had 10 bases not matched to a gene; V was cut back by 9 bases and J by 5 bases.

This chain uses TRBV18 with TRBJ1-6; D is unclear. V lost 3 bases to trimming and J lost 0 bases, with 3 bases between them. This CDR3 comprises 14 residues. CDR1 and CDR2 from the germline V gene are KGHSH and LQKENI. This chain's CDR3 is CASSPSSYNSPLHF. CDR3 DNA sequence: TGTGCCAGCTCACCTAGCTCCTATAATTCACCCCTCCACTTT. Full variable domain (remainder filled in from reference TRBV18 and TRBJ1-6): NAGVMQNPRHLVRRRGQEARLRCSPMKGHSHVYWYRQLPEEGLKFMVYLQKENIIDESGMPKERFSAEFPKEGPSILRIQQVVRGDSAAYFCASSPSSYNSPLHFGNGTRLTVT.

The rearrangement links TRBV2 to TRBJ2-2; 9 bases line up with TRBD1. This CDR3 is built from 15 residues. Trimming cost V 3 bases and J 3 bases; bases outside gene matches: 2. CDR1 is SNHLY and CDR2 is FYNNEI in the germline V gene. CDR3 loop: CASSDWTGDTGELFF. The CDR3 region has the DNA TGTGCCAGCAGTGACTGGACAGGGGACACCGGGGAGCTGTTTTTT.

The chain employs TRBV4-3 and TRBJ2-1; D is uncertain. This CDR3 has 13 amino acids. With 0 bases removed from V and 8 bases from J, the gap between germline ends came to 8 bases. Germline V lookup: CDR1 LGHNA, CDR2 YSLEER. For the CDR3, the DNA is TGCGCCAGCAGCCAAGACTTGGGCGATGAGCAGTTCTTC. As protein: CASSQDLGDEQFF.

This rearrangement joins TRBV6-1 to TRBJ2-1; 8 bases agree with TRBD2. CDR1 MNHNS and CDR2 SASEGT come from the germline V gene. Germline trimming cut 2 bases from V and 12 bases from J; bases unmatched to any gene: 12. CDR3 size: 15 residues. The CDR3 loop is CASSERVAGSRWQFF. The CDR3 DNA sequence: TGTGCCAGCAGTGAAAGGGTAGCGGGATCCCGTTGGCAGTTCTTC.

The CDR3, as DNA: TGCGCCAGCAGCCAAGAGTTTGGGCGTTACAATGAGCAGTTCTTC. This sequence encodes CASSQEFGRYNEQFF. The rearrangement links TRBV4-1 to TRBJ2-1; unclear D gene. Germline V gives CDR1 MGHRA, CDR2 YSYEKL. This CDR3 is 15 amino acids long. The V and J ends lost 0 bases and 4 bases respectively, with 10 bases between them.

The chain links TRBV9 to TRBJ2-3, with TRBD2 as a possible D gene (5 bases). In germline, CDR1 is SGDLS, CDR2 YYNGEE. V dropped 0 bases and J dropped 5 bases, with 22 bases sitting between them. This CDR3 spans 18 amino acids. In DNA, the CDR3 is TGTGCCAGCAGCGTAGGAGGGTCTGCGGCGTTTTCAATAGATACGCAGTATTTT. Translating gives CASSVGGSAAFSIDTQYF.

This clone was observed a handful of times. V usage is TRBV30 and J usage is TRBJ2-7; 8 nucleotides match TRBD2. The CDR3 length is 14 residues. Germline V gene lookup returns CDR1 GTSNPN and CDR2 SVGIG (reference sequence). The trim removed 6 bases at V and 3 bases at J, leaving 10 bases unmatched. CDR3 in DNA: TGTGCCTGCCGCCTGAGCGGGAGACTCTACGAGCAGTACTTC. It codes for CACRLSGRLYEQYF.

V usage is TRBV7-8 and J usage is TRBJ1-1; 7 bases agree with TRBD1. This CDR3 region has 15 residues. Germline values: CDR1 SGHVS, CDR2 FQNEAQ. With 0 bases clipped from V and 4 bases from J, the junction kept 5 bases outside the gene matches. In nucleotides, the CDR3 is TGTGCCAGCAGCTTAGCCGGGCCAGGGGGCACTGAAGCTTTCTTT. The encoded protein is CASSLAGPGGTEAFF. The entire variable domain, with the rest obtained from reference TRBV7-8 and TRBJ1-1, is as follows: GAGVSQSPRYKVAKRGQDVALRCDPISGHVSLFWYQQALGQGPEFLTYFQNEAQLDKSGLPSDRFFAERPEGSVSTLKIQRTQQEDSAVYLCASSLAGPGGTEAFFGQGTRLTVV.

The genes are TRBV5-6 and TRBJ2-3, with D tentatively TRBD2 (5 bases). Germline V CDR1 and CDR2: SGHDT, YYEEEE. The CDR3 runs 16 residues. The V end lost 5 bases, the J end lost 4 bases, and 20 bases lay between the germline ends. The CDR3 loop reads CASSLRVLARSDTQYF. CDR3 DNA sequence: TGTGCCAGCAGTCTTCGTGTGCTAGCTAGATCAGATACGCAGTATTTT. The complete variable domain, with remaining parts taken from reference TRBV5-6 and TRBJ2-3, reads DAGVTQSPTHLIKTRGQQVTLRCSPKSGHDTVSWYQQALGQGPQFIFQYYEEEERQRGNFPDRFSGHQFPNYSSELNVNALLLGDSALYLCASSLRVLARSDTQYFGPGTRLTVL.